This T cell receptor (beta chain) came from a study of shared clonotypes between healthy human individuals. The table came from immunoSEQ multiplex PCR; TCRdb's copy has only in-frame clones and leaves some out. Of more than 2 million clones listed, under 97% are singletons. Study results and limitations: Compared with clonotypes that all four donors shared, non-shared clonotypes had lower generation probabilities. Depth was large, yet rarefaction showed that sorted-subset sequencing was incomplete.

Deletions cut 6 bases from V and 4 bases from J, with 12 bases between. The CDR3 has 13 amino acids. The V gene's germline CDR1 is SNHLY and CDR2 FYNNEI. CD45RA-negative memory and CD45RA+ naive subsets were split from the CD4+ cells. In regard to this clone: The antigen remains undetermined.

The origin of this receptor is a man aged 18 to 35 in good health. The V and J genes are TRBV2 and TRBJ1-2; unclear D gene. Sequencing input: naive CD4+ T cells sorted from blood. The subset was: CD45RA+ positively selected. The CDR3 DNA reads as TGTGCCAGCAGCCTACAGACCGTCTATGGCTACACCTTC. Amino acid sequence: CASSLQTVYGYTF.